This TCR beta chain appears in the sequencing data of a study of T cells in Graves' hyperthyroidism and ophthalmopathy. Study overall: Blood was drawn when the patient was first diagnosed and still untreated.

The CDR3 totals 13 residues. Looked up from germline, CDR1 is SGHTA and CDR2 is FQGNSA. Regions amplified from RNA transcripts were the TCR beta CDR3 regions. The TCR CDR3 was amplified in a first-round RT-PCR using the HTBI primer set. TCRdb recomputed calls from the multiplex PCR reads with MiXCR, one row per CDR3 protein. The repertoire holds hundreds of thousands of distinct CDR3 sequences, more than 30% seen once, with over 8% in the top ten. Of note for this clonotype: What it binds is unknown. The germline gene is not matched at one end of the junction; a read error may be the cause.

Findings and limits, study-wide: Separating ophthalmopathy from stable hyperthyroidism was achieved by a 13 V-J model. The blood repertoire included most of the expanded thyroid clonotypes above 0.001. Ophthalmopathy was model-predicted a median roughly 6.2 months pre-onset.

The sample comprised blood. The clonotype comes from a man aged 18 to 29 with Graves' hyperthyroidism. This chain links TRBV7-2 with TRBJ2-7; no definite D call. Here the CDR3 DNA reads TGTGCCAGCAGCTTAGCGGGCTCCTACGGGCAGTACTTC. It specifies CASSLAGSYGQYF.